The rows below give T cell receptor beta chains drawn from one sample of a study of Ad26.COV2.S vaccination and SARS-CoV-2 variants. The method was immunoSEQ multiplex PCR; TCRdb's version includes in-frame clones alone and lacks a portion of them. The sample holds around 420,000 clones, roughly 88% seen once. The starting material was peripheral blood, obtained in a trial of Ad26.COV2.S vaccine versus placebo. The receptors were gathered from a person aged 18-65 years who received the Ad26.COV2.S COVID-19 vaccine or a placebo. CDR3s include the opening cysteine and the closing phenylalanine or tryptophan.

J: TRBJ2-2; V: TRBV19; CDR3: CASRYRGDTGELFF
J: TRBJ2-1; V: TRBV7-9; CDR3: CASSSGTSGSMGEQFF
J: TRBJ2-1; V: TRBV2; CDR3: CASRDRVNRFNEQFF
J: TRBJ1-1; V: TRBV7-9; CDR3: CASSPPIDGTEAFF
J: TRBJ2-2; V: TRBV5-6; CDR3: CASSWGPTPTGELFF
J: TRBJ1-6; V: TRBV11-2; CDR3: CASSIQKDRGYNSPLHF
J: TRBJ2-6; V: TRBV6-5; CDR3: CASRGPGANVLTF
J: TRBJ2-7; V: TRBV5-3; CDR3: CARSLYGGPYEQYF
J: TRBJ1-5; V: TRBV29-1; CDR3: CSVGDRQGANQPQHF
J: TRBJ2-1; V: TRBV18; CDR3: CASSPGPPAYNEQFF
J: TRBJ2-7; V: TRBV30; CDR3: CAWRRGWYEQYF
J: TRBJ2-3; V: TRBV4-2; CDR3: CASSQEGPDTQYF
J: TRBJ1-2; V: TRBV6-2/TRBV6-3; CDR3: CASSYASPYGYTF